Given below is one T cell receptor (beta chain) in context. This specimen belongs to a study of cytomegalovirus exposure and HLA in healthy donors. Primers included in the PCR were 60 Vbeta and 13 Jbeta primers. Sequenced by immunoSEQ multiplex PCR; TCRdb stores in-frame clones only, minus some. Among some 150,000 clones, around two thirds were seen once, and the ten largest hold 2% to 2.5%. CDR1 and CDR2 (germline): LGHNA, YSLEER. The CDR3 consists of 15 residues. With 1 base removed from V and 2 bases from J, the gap between germline ends came to 8 bases. V is TRBV4-3 and J is TRBJ2-2, with D unclear. The sample taken for sequencing was PBMCs. The source of this sequence is a woman between 40 and 50 years old in good health and CMV-seronegative. The CDR3 loop reads CASSQVRGNTGELFF. The CDR3 DNA reads TGCGCCAGCAGCCAAGTACGAGGAAACACCGGGGAGCTGTTTTTT.